This T cell receptor beta chain stems from a study of cytomegalovirus exposure and HLA in healthy donors. For this clone: What it recognizes is unknown.

The germline V gene has CDR1 KGHSH and CDR2 LQKENI. There are 16 residues in the CDR3. V gave up 3 bases and J gave up 3 bases, with 17 bases separating them. The PCR made use of 60 Vbeta and 13 Jbeta primers. Clones were sequenced by immunoSEQ multiplex PCR, and TCRdb holds only the in-frame ones, with some missing. The table includes around 130,000 clones, around 77% detected once. Study findings and constraints: In a later analysis, the majority of CMV-associated beta chains seemingly showed HLA restriction. Researchers reported that a few CMV-associated chains were confirmed in vitro as CMV antigen-specific. The study designated 160 or so TCR beta chains cytomegalovirus-associated.

Healthy bone marrow donors supplied every sample. The chain is built from TRBV18 and TRBJ1-1, with D perhaps matching TRBD1 (6 bases). This TCR was recovered from a man aged 25-45 years in good health and CMV-seronegative. Sequencing was done on a sample of PBMCs. The CDR3 is CASSPGGRGSYTEAFF. The DNA for the CDR3 is TGTGCCAGCTCACCCGGGGGGCGTGGGTCGTACACTGAAGCTTTCTTT.